Detailed here is one T cell receptor beta chain. Its antigen remains unknown. Generated by immunoSEQ multiplex PCR, the TCRdb table keeps only in-frame clones and is missing some. The table records under 150,000 clones, 90% of them present only once. This specimen comes from a study of T cell responses to AZD1222 COVID-19 vaccine. Study-wide results and caveats: Per reports, nearly half of all spike-specific TCRs target regions that are unmutated in variants.

The V gene lost 6 bases and the J gene lost 5 bases, with 11 bases spanning the gap. Germline CDR1 is MNHNS and CDR2 is SASEGT. This CDR3 region has 13 residues. Specimen: peripheral blood, collected 28 days after the second AZD1222 dose. The sequence derives from an adult who received the AZD1222 COVID-19 vaccine. V and J are TRBV6-1 and TRBJ1-5, with unresolved D. The CDR3 coding sequence is TGTGCCAGCAGACCCACTCTGGATCAGCCCCAGCATTTT. Protein: CASRPTLDQPQHF.